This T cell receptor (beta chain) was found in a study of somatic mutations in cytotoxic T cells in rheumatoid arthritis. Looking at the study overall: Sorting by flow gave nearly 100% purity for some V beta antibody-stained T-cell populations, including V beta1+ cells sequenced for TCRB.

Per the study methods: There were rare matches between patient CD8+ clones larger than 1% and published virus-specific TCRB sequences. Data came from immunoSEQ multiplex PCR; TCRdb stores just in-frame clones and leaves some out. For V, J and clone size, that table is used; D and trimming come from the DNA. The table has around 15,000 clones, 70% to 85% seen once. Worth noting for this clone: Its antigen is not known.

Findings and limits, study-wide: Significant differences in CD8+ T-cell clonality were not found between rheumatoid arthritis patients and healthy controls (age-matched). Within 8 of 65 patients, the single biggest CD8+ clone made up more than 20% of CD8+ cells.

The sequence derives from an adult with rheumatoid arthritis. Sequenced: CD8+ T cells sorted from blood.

The CDR3 here is CASSYSSGRTDTQYF. CDR3 bases: TGTGCCAGCAGTTACTCTAGCGGGAGAACAGATACGCAGTATTTT. The genes are TRBV6-7 and TRBJ2-3, with 9 bases identical to TRBD2. TRBV6-7 is an open reading frame, and its role is uncertain. CDR3 length: 15 residues. After removal of 0 bases from V and 3 bases from J, the junction contained 1 base not matched to a gene.